These 14 T cell receptor beta chains came from one sample sequenced in a study of blood T cell repertoires in COVID-19. The protocol was immunoSEQ multiplex PCR, while the TCRdb copy is restricted to in-frame clones and leaves out a portion. This sample has under 250,000 clones, with approximately 85% found just once. The sequenced sample consisted of peripheral blood. The receptors here all came from a woman between 50 and 59 years old with active or convalescent COVID-19.

This sequence joins TRBV13 and TRBJ1-6; D perhaps matches TRBD1 (6 bases). The CDR3 has 15 amino acids. CDR1 is PRHDT, CDR2 FYEKMQ, per germline (reference sequence). Trimming shortened V by 5 bases and J by 6 bases, and 14 bases separated the two germline ends. Here the CDR3 reads CASSPRQAGNSPLHF. The CDR3 nucleotides are TGTGCCAGCAGCCCGCGACAGGCGGGTAATTCACCCCTCCACTTT.

The rearrangement links TRBV5-1 to TRBJ1-4; D uncertain. Trimming took off 6 bases at V and 4 bases at J, with 13 bases between the two ends. There are 14 residues in the CDR3. Germline V gene data show CDR1 as SGHRS and CDR2 as YFSETQ. CDR3 in amino acids: CASKESLVNEKLFF. The DNA of the CDR3 is TGCGCCAGCAAGGAGTCATTAGTTAATGAAAAACTGTTTTTT. The whole variable domain, remainder taken from reference TRBV5-1 and TRBJ1-4, is KAGVTQTPRYLIKTRGQQVTLSCSPISGHRSVSWYQQTPGQGLQFLFEYFSETQRNKGNFPGRFSGRQFSNSRSEMNVSTLELGDSALYLCASKESLVNEKLFFGSGTQLSVL.

The V call is TRBV27, the J call TRBJ1-1; D is uncertain. This CDR3 is built from 16 residues. V lost 2 bases, J lost 0 bases, and 13 bases lay in between. The germline V gene encodes CDR1 MNHEY and CDR2 SMNVEV (reference sequence). Here the CDR3 reads CASSLTAPGVNTEAFF. CDR3 DNA: TGTGCCAGCAGTTTAACGGCCCCCGGGGTGAACACTGAAGCTTTCTTT.

The genes are TRBV10-3 and TRBJ2-5, with TRBD2 matching 7 bases. Germline CDR1 and CDR2: ENHRY and SYGVKD. The CDR3 covers 15 residues. V lost 4 bases and J lost 5; bases outside the gene matches: 10. The DNA for the CDR3 is TGTGCCATCAGTGTGGCGGGAGAGGGGAAGGAGACCCAGTACTTC. It encodes CAISVAGEGKETQYF.

V and J are TRBV11-2 and TRBJ1-1; the D gene is possibly TRBD1 (5 bases). CDR1 SGHAT and CDR2 FQNNGV come from the germline V gene. This CDR3 has 16 amino acids. The germline V and J ends were trimmed by 0 bases and 9 bases, with 20 bases remaining between them. CDR3 in DNA: TGTGCCAGCAGCTTAGATCATGCGGGGGTAGGGTGGAAAGCTTTCTTT. As protein: CASSLDHAGVGWKAFF.

A single count supports this clone. The rearrangement joins TRBV14 to TRBJ1-1; D is unclear. CDR3 length equals 18 residues. The V end lost 2 bases, the J end lost 1 base, and 20 bases lay between the germline ends. Germline CDR1 reads SGHDN; CDR2 reads FVKESK. CDR3 in amino acids: CASSQPGRGLSTNTEAFF. The CDR3 coding sequence is TGTGCCAGCAGCCAACCCGGCCGAGGCCTTTCCACGAACACTGAAGCTTTCTTT.

The gene calls are TRBV7-2 and TRBJ2-3, with D tentatively TRBD1 (5 bases). This CDR3 comprises 16 residues. Per germline, CDR1 SGHTA and CDR2 FQGNSA. Trimming pared 1 base from V and 1 base from J, leaving 12 bases between. CDR3 bases: TGTGCCAGCAGCTTAGGGTTCGGACAAGGCACAGATACGCAGTATTTT. Protein product: CASSLGFGQGTDTQYF.

This rearrangement joins TRBV5-1 to TRBJ1-3, with D hard to call. V lost 1 base to trimming and J lost 7 bases, with 15 bases between them. CDR1 and CDR2 from the germline V gene are SGHRS and YFSETQ. The length of the CDR3 is 15 residues. CDR3: CASSLNWIRANTIYF. DNA of the CDR3: TGCGCCAGCAGCTTGAACTGGATAAGAGCGAACACCATATATTTT.

The table lists this clone with a count of one. V is TRBV5-1 and J is TRBJ1-1, with TRBD1 as a possible D gene (6 bases). V was cut by 4 bases and J by 2 bases, with 18 bases left in between. CDR1 and CDR2 from the germline V gene are SGHRS and YFSETQ. This CDR3 has 16 residues. CDR3 DNA sequence: TGCGCCAGCAGCGGACGGTCAGGGGCTCTTAACACTGAAGCTTTCTTT. As protein: CASSGRSGALNTEAFF.

The V gene is TRBV5-6, the J gene TRBJ2-1, with 11 bases fitting TRBD2. Germline V gene sequence: CDR1 SGHDT, CDR2 YYEEEE. Trimming at V came to 5 bases and at J to 8 bases, leaving 3 bases not matched to a gene. The CDR3 is 13 amino acids. The CDR3 DNA is TGTGCCAGCAGTACTAGCGGGGGCGATGAGCAGTTCTTC. Translation: CASSTSGGDEQFF.

The V and J genes are TRBV18 and TRBJ1-1; D is unclear. The CDR3 runs to 13 residues. Trimming stripped 6 bases from V and 3 bases from J, with 11 bases between. Germline-derived CDR1 and CDR2 are KGHSH and LQKENI. CDR3 bases: TGTGCCAGCTCCCCAAATGCGGACACTGAAGCTTTCTTT. It translates to CASSPNADTEAFF.

The chain is built from TRBV29-1 and TRBJ2-1; TRBD2 aligns across 7 bases. CDR1 and CDR2 from the germline V gene are SQVTM and ANQGSEA. V lost 4 bases to trimming and J lost 6 bases; unmatched junction nucleotides: 6. This CDR3 has 13 residues. CDR3 protein: CSVGGGRANEQFF. CDR3 nucleotides: TGCAGCGTTGGGGGGGGAAGGGCCAATGAGCAGTTCTTC.

The J gene is TRBJ2-1, the V gene TRBV2; TRBD2 is a possible D gene (5 bases). Germline assignment: CDR1 SNHLY and CDR2 FYNNEI. This CDR3 has 15 residues. V shed 3 bases and J shed 1 base, with 10 bases lying between them. CDR3 in amino acids: CASSELGGSYNEQFF. CDR3 coding DNA: TGTGCCAGCAGTGAGTTGGGCGGGTCCTACAATGAGCAGTTCTTC.

This clone was detected once. Other nucleotide sequences in the sample specify the same CDR3. The V call is TRBV4-1, the J call TRBJ1-4; 8 bases line up with TRBD1. Germline loops: CDR1 MGHRA, CDR2 YSYEKL. Losses at the gene ends were 0 bases for V and 8 bases for J; bases not matched to a gene: 8. The CDR3 runs to 16 residues. Written as DNA, the CDR3 is TGCGCCAGCAGCCAAGAAGAGACAGGGGTTCGCGAAAAACTGTTTTTT. Its protein is CASSQEETGVREKLFF.